Listed here are 15 T cell receptor beta chains from one sample, sequenced in a study of cytomegalovirus exposure and HLA in healthy donors. Use of 60 Vbeta and 13 Jbeta primers characterized the PCR. Generated by immunoSEQ multiplex PCR, the TCRdb table keeps only in-frame clones and is missing some. The repertoire has 170,000 or so clones, around four fifths of them found once; the top ten carry 3% to 4.5%. The sequenced sample was PBMCs. All receptors derive from a woman in her sixties in good health and CMV-seropositive.

The rearrangement links TRBV9 to TRBJ1-2; 11 bases map to TRBD1. CDR1 SGDLS and CDR2 YYNGEE come from the germline V gene. The CDR3 sequence is 14 residues long. J was trimmed by 2 bases and V by 6 bases; bases with no gene match: 3. DNA for the CDR3: TGTGCCAGCACCCGGACAGGGGGCAACTATGGCTACACCTTC. Translating gives CASTRTGGNYGYTF.

The chain employs TRBV27 and TRBJ1-4; maybe TRBD1 (5 bases). The germline V gene encodes CDR1 MNHEY and CDR2 SMNVEV (reference sequence). The CDR3 extends over 12 amino acids. Trimming stripped 6 bases from V and 8 bases from J, with 10 bases between. CDR3 sequence reads: CASRGLGEKLFF. DNA for the CDR3: TGTGCCAGCAGGGGGCTTGGGGAAAAACTGTTTTTT. Complete variable domain (other parts from reference TRBV27 and TRBJ1-4): EAQVTQNPRYLITVTGKKLTVTCSQNMNHEYMSWYRQDPGLGLRQIYYSMNVEVTDKGDVPEGYKVSRKEKRNFPLILESPSPNQTSLYFCASRGLGEKLFFGSGTQLSVL.

The gene calls are TRBV6-5 and TRBJ2-7; 7 nucleotides match TRBD2. Looked up from germline, CDR1 is MNHEY and CDR2 is SVGAGI. V lost 6 bases to trimming and J lost 4 bases; unmatched junction nucleotides: 6. The CDR3 spans 13 residues. CDR3 sequence reads: CASSPGLPYEQYF. The CDR3, as DNA: TGTGCCAGCAGCCCGGGACTACCTTACGAGCAGTACTTC.

Here the CDR3 reads CASSPKLGTGNEKLFF. The DNA for the CDR3 is TGCGCCAGCAGCCCCAAACTCGGGACAGGGAATGAAAAACTGTTTTTT. The rearrangement uses TRBV5-1 and TRBJ1-4, with 9 bases identical to TRBD1. V lost 4 bases to trimming and J lost 5 bases; unmatched junction nucleotides: 9. The CDR3 runs 16 residues. Germline values: CDR1 SGHRS, CDR2 YFSETQ.

V usage is TRBV7-8 and J usage is TRBJ1-1; TRBD1 is a possible D gene (6 bases). The CDR3 loop spans 16 amino acids. Germline assignment: CDR1 SGHVS and CDR2 FQNEAQ. Trimming removed 1 base from V and 0 bases from J, with 12 bases in between. In nucleotides, the CDR3 is TGTGCCAGCAGCTTAGTTGGGAGGGGGTTGAACACTGAAGCTTTCTTT. It translates to CASSLVGRGLNTEAFF.

This clone was counted ten times or more. This chain links TRBV27 with TRBJ1-5, with a possible D match to TRBD1 (5 bases). This CDR3 has 14 amino acids. Germline CDR1 reads MNHEY; CDR2 reads SMNVEV (reference sequence). V dropped 6 bases and J dropped 6 bases, with 15 bases sitting between them. CDR3 coding DNA: TGTGCCAGCAGATCCCCAGGGTTGGGTCAGCCCCAGCATTTT. It yields the protein CASRSPGLGQPQHF.

The chain joins TRBV9 to TRBJ2-3; 8 bases line up with TRBD2. After removal of 0 bases from V and 3 bases from J, the junction contained 3 bases not matched to a gene. The CDR3 has 15 amino acids. Germline CDR1 reads SGDLS; CDR2 reads YYNGEE. As DNA, the CDR3 is TGTGCCAGCAGCGTAGAGGCGGGGGGTACAGATACGCAGTATTTT. Encoded protein: CASSVEAGGTDTQYF.

The genes are TRBV2 and TRBJ1-4, with TRBD1 matching 8 bases. Germline loops: CDR1 SNHLY, CDR2 FYNNEI. Trimming took 5 bases from V and 8 from J; bases not matched to a gene: 7. This CDR3 has 14 amino acids. The CDR3, as DNA: TGTGCCAGCAGTCGACAGGGGTGGGGCGAAAAACTGTTTTTT. Encoded protein: CASSRQGWGEKLFF.

The CDR3 DNA reads as TGTGCCAGCAGTTATTGGCGGGGGGGCGGCACAGATACGCAGTATTTT. It specifies CASSYWRGGGTDTQYF. The chain has TRBV6-5 and TRBJ2-3; TRBD2 aligns across 9 bases. J was trimmed by 1 base and V by 3 bases; bases with no gene match: 5. From germline, CDR1 is MNHEY and CDR2 SVGAGI. The CDR3 consists of 16 residues.

J is TRBJ1-1 and V is TRBV6-6; no definite D call. Germline CDR1 MNHNY, CDR2 SVGAGI (reference sequence). The CDR3 runs to 13 residues. With 7 bases removed from V and 0 bases from J, the gap between germline ends came to 9 bases. In nucleotides, the CDR3 is TGTGCCAGCAAAAACACCTTGAACACTGAAGCTTTCTTT. Amino acid sequence: CASKNTLNTEAFF.

The chain carries TRBV5-1 and TRBJ2-3; the match to TRBD1 covers 8 bases. CDR3 length: 14 amino acids. CDR1 SGHRS and CDR2 YFSETQ come from the germline V gene. The ends lost 2 bases at V and 5 bases at J; junction bases unmatched: 4. CDR3 sequence: CASSLRTGKDTQYF. The CDR3 DNA follows: TGCGCCAGCAGCTTACGGACAGGGAAAGATACGCAGTATTTT.

The genes are TRBV5-1 and TRBJ2-3, with 8 bases identical to TRBD1. V shed 5 bases and J 2 bases; nucleotides not matched to a gene: 7. This CDR3 has 15 residues. The germline CDR1 and CDR2 sequences are SGHRS and YFSETQ. The CDR3: CASSDPDRVTDTQYF. The CDR3 DNA reads as TGCGCCAGCAGTGATCCGGACAGGGTCACAGATACGCAGTATTTT.

The chain links TRBV27 to TRBJ1-1; weak D call: TRBD1 (5 bases). Deletions cut 3 bases from V and 1 base from J, with 6 bases between. The germline gives CDR1 MNHEY, CDR2 SMNVEV (reference sequence). The length of the CDR3 is 13 residues. The CDR3 loop reads CASSFRENTEAFF. The CDR3, as DNA: TGTGCCAGCAGTTTCAGGGAGAACACTGAAGCTTTCTTT.

The rearrangement uses TRBV6-5 and TRBJ1-5, with 8 bases lining up with TRBD1. The V gene's germline CDR1 is MNHEY and CDR2 SVGAGI. V shed 6 bases, J shed 6 bases, and the junction held 4 bases outside the gene matches. There are 13 residues in the CDR3. CDR3 bases: TGTGCCAGCAGCCGACAGGGGAGTCAGCCCCAGCATTTT. Translating it yields CASSRQGSQPQHF.

This clone was recorded a few times. V and J are TRBV7-2 and TRBJ2-2; TRBD2 might be the D (7 bases). Germline assignment: CDR1 SGHTA and CDR2 FQGNSA. Trimming pared 5 bases from V and 3 bases from J, leaving 13 bases between. The CDR3 sequence is 15 residues long. The CDR3 sequence: CASSERGGDTGELFF. In DNA form, the CDR3 reads TGTGCCAGCAGCGAACGAGGGGGGGACACCGGGGAGCTGTTTTTT. The variable domain in full, with the rest retrieved from reference TRBV7-2 and TRBJ2-2, is GAGVSQSPSNKVTEKGKDVELRCDPISGHTALYWYRQSLGQGLEFLIYFQGNSAPDKSGLPSDRFSAERTGGSVSTLTIQRTQQEDSAVYLCASSERGGDTGELFFGEGSRLTVL.